Listed below are T cell receptor beta chains from one sample, sequenced in a study of blood T cells in healthy people across ages. TCRdb used MiXCR to reprocess the 5' RACE reads, holding one entry per CDR3 protein. This sample carries around 800,000 distinct CDR3 sequences, around two fifths of them seen once, and the ten largest clones take roughly 18%. Sequenced sample: blood. Source of these receptors: a man in his 60s in good health. Both conserved end residues are part of each CDR3. A D gene is named only where the DNA matches it firmly. The size entry is marked missing in some rows and otherwise reads once, few, many or a size class.

abundance	v_gene	j_gene	d_gene	CDR3nt	CDR3aa
.	TRBV7-2	TRBJ2-5	TRBD2	TGTGCCAGCAGCTCACCCAGCGGGGTAAAACAAGAGACCCAGTACTTC	CASSSPSGVKQETQYF
few	TRBV9	TRBJ2-7	.	TGTGCCAGCAGCGTAACAATCGGCAGGGGATACGAGCAGTACTTC	CASSVTIGRGYEQYF
.	TRBV28	TRBJ2-7	.	TGTGCCAGCAGCCGTAGTTTGAACGGTTACTACGAGCAGTACTTC	CASSRSLNGYYEQYF
.	TRBV3-1	TRBJ2-5	.	TGTGCCAGCAGCCCCCGGCCCCAGGCGGGGACCCAGTACTTC	CASSPRPQAGTQYF
.	TRBV2	TRBJ1-1	TRBD1	TGTGCCAGCAGCGGAAGGGACAGGGACAACACTGAAGCTTTCTTT	CASSGRDRDNTEAFF
.	TRBV6-2/TRBV6-3	TRBJ2-7	TRBD1	TGTGCCAGCAGTTACGGTCAGGGGGTCATGCTAGGAGAGCAGTACTTC	CASSYGQGVMLGEQYF
.	TRBV20-1	TRBJ2-2	TRBD2	TGCAGTGCCCGAACTCCCCCGGGGGGGACCGGGGAGCTGTTTTTT	CSARTPPGGTGELFF
.	TRBV29-1	TRBJ2-7	TRBD1	TGCAGCGTGGCCGCCGGGACAGTGCTCAACGAGCAGTACTTC	CSVAAGTVLNEQYF
.	TRBV12-3/TRBV12-4	TRBJ1-2	.	TGTGCCAGCAGCTCCGCCTCCGAGAGATCTCGGGGCTACACCTTC	CASSSASERSRGYTF
few	TRBV12-3/TRBV12-4	TRBJ2-7	.	TGTGCCAGCACCCCGGCGCGGGCTGGCGAGCAGTACTTC	CASTPARAGEQYF
few	TRBV4-3	TRBJ1-3	.	TGCGCCAGCAGCCAAGATACAGCTGGAAACACCATATATTTT	CASSQDTAGNTIYF
.	TRBV20-1	TRBJ2-7	TRBD2	TGCAGTGCTAGAGGGATCGTAGCGGGGACCGGGGGGGTCCAGTACTTC	CSARGIVAGTGGVQYF
.	TRBV6-2/TRBV6-3	TRBJ2-7	.	TGTGCCAGCAGTTCAGGGTTCGAGCAGTACTTC	CASSSGFEQYF
.	TRBV7-9	TRBJ1-5	.	TGTGCCAGCAGCGTAGAGGAAGGTCAGCCCCAGCATTTT	CASSVEEGQPQHF
.	TRBV15	TRBJ2-7	TRBD1	TGTACCACCAGCACGGGACAGGCCCTCTCCTACGAGCAGTACTTC	CTTSTGQALSYEQYF
.	TRBV6-2/TRBV6-3	TRBJ1-1	TRBD1	TGTGCCACCCGTGACACGACAGGGAGCCTCATGAACACTGAAGCTTTCTTT	CATRDTTGSLMNTEAFF
.	TRBV4-3	TRBJ2-2	TRBD2	TGCGCCAGCAGCCAAGTACCTCCGGGACTAGCCCGATCTCCCGGGGAGCTGTTTTTT	CASSQVPPGLARSPGELFF
.	TRBV6-6	TRBJ2-1	.	TGTGCCAGCAGTTCTATCCTAATCTCCTACAATGAGCAGTTCTTC	CASSSILISYNEQFF
.	TRBV3-1	TRBJ2-3	TRBD1	TGTGCCAGCAGCCAAGTTTGGACAGGGCGGGATACGCAGTATTTT	CASSQVWTGRDTQYF
few	TRBV6-1	TRBJ1-1	.	TGTGCCAGCAACCCAAAGCAGATTCGGGAAGCTTTCTTT	CASNPKQIREAFF
few	TRBV25-1	TRBJ1-2	TRBD1	TGTGCCAGCAGTGAGAGGGACAGGGGTGGAGATGGCTACACCTTC	CASSERDRGGDGYTF
.	TRBV5-6	TRBJ2-5	TRBD2	TGTGCCAGCAGCTTGGCCAGTCCTAGCGGGGGCAGAGAGACCCAGTACTTC	CASSLASPSGGRETQYF
.	TRBV6-2/TRBV6-3	TRBJ2-3	TRBD1	TGTGCCAGCAGGAAGGACAGGGTCGTGAATACGCAGTATTTT	CASRKDRVVNTQYF
.	TRBV7-9	TRBJ2-3	.	TGTGCCAGCTACCAGACAGGAGACGTCACAGATACGCAGTATTTT	CASYQTGDVTDTQYF
.	TRBV7-9	TRBJ2-7	TRBD2	TGTGCCAGCAGCCCGGGCCGGGGGGACTACGAGCAGTACTTC	CASSPGRGDYEQYF
.	TRBV27	TRBJ2-1	.	TGTGCCAGCAGTGACCGTAAAACGCAGTTCTTC	CASSDRKTQFF
.	TRBV7-8	TRBJ2-3	TRBD2	TGTGCCAGCAGCCCCCGGGGGAGGGAAGATACGCAGTATTTT	CASSPRGREDTQYF